The T cell receptor beta chain under discussion was sequenced for a study of regulatory T cells in long-lasting Graves disease. HTBI primers from iRepertoire and Arm-PCR of CDR3 regions yielded the TCR beta libraries. Each CDR3 protein is one row after TCRdb ran MiXCR on the multiplex PCR reads. The table has hundreds of thousands of distinct CDR3 sequences, roughly a sixth seen once. The time point is: newly diagnosed GD, antithyroid drugs for less than 3 months. PBMCs were the source of the RNA used for TCR sequencing. CDR3 size: 14 residues. CDR1 and CDR2 (germline): SGHTA, FQGTGA. Unmatched junction bases numbered 8, after V lost 6 bases and J lost 8 bases. These same records also appear under a second study, on T cells in Graves' hyperthyroidism and ophthalmopathy.

Material: peripheral blood mononuclear cells (PBMCs), obtained at new diagnosis, from a patient treated with antithyroid drugs. This sequence originates from a woman aged 35-60 years with Graves disease. This sequence joins TRBV7-3 and TRBJ1-4; 8 positions match TRBD1. CDR3 coding DNA: TGTGCCAGCAGGATCAGGGGGCAAGGGGAAAAACTGTTTTTT. Protein product: CASRIRGQGEKLFF.